The following is a T cell receptor (beta chain) sequence with its context. This CDR3 is built from 15 residues. V was trimmed by 3 bases and J by 5 bases, leaving 16 bases between them. CDR1 is SGHAT and CDR2 is FQNNGV in the germline V gene. The sample belongs to a study of blood T cell repertoires in COVID-19. Assay: immunoSEQ multiplex PCR; the TCRdb copy retains only in-frame clones and omits some. Of 40,000 to 55,000 clones listed, 80% to 90% are singletons. The sample was peripheral blood. This chain connects TRBV11-2 to TRBJ2-5, with no clear D. The receptor's source is a human donor in a cohort sampled during active COVID-19. CDR3 in amino acids: CASSFTGYMEETQYF. CDR3 DNA: TGTGCCAGCAGCTTTACGGGTTATATGGAGGAGACCCAGTACTTC.